This T cell receptor (beta chain) was captured in a study of beta chain features in type 1 diabetes. Study-wide points: Fewer insertions but more deletions were seen at VDJ junctions in type 1 diabetes patients. Type 1 diabetes patients had TCRB CDR3s that were shorter (moderately but significantly so) in all four CD4+ subsets.

Sequencing targeted expressed TCRB transcripts, as all isolated RNA had been reverse transcribed. Sequenced by immunoSEQ multiplex PCR; TCRdb stores in-frame clones only, minus some. The sample comprises about 27,000 clones, roughly three fifths of which are singletons, and roughly 1.5% rests with the top ten. The CDR3 loop spans 13 amino acids. Germline V gene data show CDR1 as LNHDA and CDR2 as SQIVND (reference sequence). Trimming stripped 10 bases from V and 1 base from J, with 13 bases between. About this clone: Its specificity is not known.

V and J are TRBV19 and TRBJ1-1; a weak D match, TRBD1 (6 bases). This TCR was recovered from a young woman with type 1 diabetes. Sequencing used Tregs from blood. The CDR3 DNA reads TGTGCCACACTACAGGGAAAGAACACTGAAGCTTTCTTT. Its protein is CATLQGKNTEAFF.